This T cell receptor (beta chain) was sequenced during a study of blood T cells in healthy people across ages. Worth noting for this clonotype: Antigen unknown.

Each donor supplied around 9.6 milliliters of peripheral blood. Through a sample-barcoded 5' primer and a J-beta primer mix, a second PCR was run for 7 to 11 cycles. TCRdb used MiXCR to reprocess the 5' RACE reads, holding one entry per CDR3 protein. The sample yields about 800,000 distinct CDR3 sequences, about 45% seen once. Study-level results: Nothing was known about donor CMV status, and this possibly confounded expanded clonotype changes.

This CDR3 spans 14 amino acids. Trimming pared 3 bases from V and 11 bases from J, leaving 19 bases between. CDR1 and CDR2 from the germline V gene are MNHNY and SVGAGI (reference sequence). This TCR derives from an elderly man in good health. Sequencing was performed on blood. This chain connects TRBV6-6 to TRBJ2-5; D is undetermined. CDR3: CASSYLSIDNEQYF. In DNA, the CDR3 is TGTGCCAGCAGTTATCTTAGTATAGACAATGAGCAGTACTTC.